A selection of T cell receptor beta chains follows, all from one sample in a study of blood T cells in healthy people across ages. TCRdb recomputed calls from the 5' RACE reads with MiXCR, one row per CDR3 protein. The data show more than 650,000 distinct CDR3 sequences, with over 20% seen just once and approximately 20% held by the top ten. Sequencing was carried out using blood. The receptors stem from a man aged 70-80 years in good health. CDR3s include the opening cysteine and the closing phenylalanine or tryptophan. A D gene is named only where the DNA matches it firmly. Clone size is not always given. Where it is, it says once, few, many or a class for expanded clones.

D: TRBD1; J: TRBJ1-2; V: TRBV2; size: many; CDR3: CASSLQGENYGYTF; DNA: TGTGCCAGCAGTCTTCAGGGGGAGAACTATGGCTACACCTTC
D: TRBD2; J: TRBJ2-2; V: TRBV20-1; size: .; CDR3: CSATNPGLAGANTGELFF; DNA: TGCAGTGCTACCAACCCCGGACTAGCGGGGGCGAACACCGGGGAGCTGTTTTTT
D: .; J: TRBJ1-1; V: TRBV5-1; size: .; CDR3: CASSLGPTSEAFF; DNA: TGCGCCAGCAGCTTGGGCCCTACCTCGGAAGCTTTCTTT
D: .; J: TRBJ1-5; V: TRBV7-2; size: .; CDR3: CASSFRGTAGDNQPQHF; DNA: TGTGCCAGCAGCTTTAGAGGGACGGCGGGGGACAATCAGCCCCAGCATTTT
D: .; J: TRBJ2-1; V: TRBV9; size: few; CDR3: CASSAAERYYNEQFF; DNA: TGTGCCAGCAGCGCTGCGGAGCGGTACTACAATGAGCAGTTCTTC
D: .; J: TRBJ2-1; V: TRBV4-2; size: few; CDR3: CASSQESGLGGNEQFF; DNA: TGTGCCAGCAGCCAAGAGTCGGGCTTAGGGGGCAATGAGCAGTTCTTC
D: TRBD2; J: TRBJ2-1; V: TRBV7-8; size: few; CDR3: CASSPLLAVGNEQFF; DNA: TGTGCCAGCAGCCCCCTACTAGCGGTAGGGAATGAGCAGTTCTTC
D: .; J: TRBJ2-2; V: TRBV3-1; size: once; CDR3: CASSHGPGFGELFF; DNA: TGTGCCAGCAGCCATGGCCCGGGGTTCGGGGAGCTGTTTTTT
D: .; J: TRBJ2-5; V: TRBV28; size: .; CDR3: CASSLTTAGLETQYF; DNA: TGTGCCAGCAGTTTAACAACGGCAGGGCTAGAGACCCAGTACTTC
D: TRBD2; J: TRBJ2-1; V: TRBV27; size: .; CDR3: CASSWAGGVEQFF; DNA: TGTGCCAGCAGTTGGGCGGGAGGCGTTGAGCAGTTCTTC
D: TRBD2; J: TRBJ2-3; V: TRBV5-1; size: few; CDR3: CASSSGTSGGAGTDTQYF; DNA: TGCGCCAGCAGCTCCGGGACTAGCGGGGGGGCCGGGACGGATACGCAGTATTTT
D: .; J: TRBJ1-1; V: TRBV6-5; size: few; CDR3: CASRPTGKNTEAFF; DNA: TGTGCCAGCAGGCCAACCGGGAAGAACACTGAAGCTTTCTTT
D: TRBD2; J: TRBJ2-7; V: TRBV6-2/TRBV6-3; size: .; CDR3: CASTVAGKTYEQYF; DNA: TGTGCCAGCACCGTAGCGGGAAAGACCTACGAGCAGTACTTC
D: .; J: TRBJ1-1; V: TRBV5-1; size: .; CDR3: CASARTASSEAFF; DNA: TGCGCCAGCGCAAGGACGGCCAGCTCTGAAGCTTTCTTT
D: TRBD2; J: TRBJ2-3; V: TRBV6-6; size: few; CDR3: CASSYLSGSGDTQYF; DNA: TGTGCCAGCAGTTACCTAAGCGGGAGTGGGGATACGCAGTATTTT
D: .; J: TRBJ1-2; V: TRBV20-1; size: few; CDR3: CSTPRVGYGYTF; DNA: TGCAGTACTCCCAGGGTCGGCTATGGCTACACCTTC
D: .; J: TRBJ2-5; V: TRBV29-1; size: .; CDR3: CSVVRQTQYF; DNA: TGCAGCGTTGTCCGCCAGACCCAGTACTTC
D: .; J: TRBJ1-3; V: TRBV29-1; size: few; CDR3: CSVARTGSGNTIYF; DNA: TGCAGCGTCGCCCGGACGGGCTCTGGAAACACCATATATTTT
D: TRBD2; J: TRBJ2-1; V: TRBV3-1; size: .; CDR3: CASSYRRTREYNEQFF; DNA: TGTGCCAGCAGCTACCGCCGGACTAGAGAATACAATGAGCAGTTCTTC
D: .; J: TRBJ1-2; V: TRBV20-1; size: few; CDR3: CSASPLDFGGYTF; DNA: TGCAGTGCTAGCCCTTTAGACTTCGGTGGCTACACCTTC
D: .; J: TRBJ2-1; V: TRBV20-1; size: many; CDR3: CSAQQGYEQFF; DNA: TGCAGTGCTCAGCAGGGGTATGAGCAGTTCTTC
D: TRBD1; J: TRBJ2-1; V: TRBV20-1; size: few; CDR3: CSAIRDRVENEQFF; DNA: TGCAGTGCTATAAGGGACAGGGTTGAAAATGAGCAGTTCTTC
D: .; J: TRBJ2-5; V: TRBV27; size: .; CDR3: CASSPTPTGIRETQYF; DNA: TGTGCCAGCAGTCCGACCCCTACAGGGATACGAGAGACCCAGTACTTC
D: .; J: TRBJ2-1; V: TRBV6-2/TRBV6-3; size: few; CDR3: CASSYDAIRVQFF; DNA: TGTGCCAGCAGTTACGATGCCATCAGGGTGCAGTTCTTC
D: .; J: TRBJ1-1; V: TRBV4-1; size: few; CDR3: CASSQDNFAEAFF; DNA: TGCGCCAGCAGCCAAGATAATTTTGCTGAAGCTTTCTTT
D: .; J: TRBJ2-7; V: TRBV6-2/TRBV6-3; size: .; CDR3: CASSLSNMAGAAEQYF; DNA: TGTGCCAGCAGTCTCTCCAATATGGCGGGGGCCGCCGAGCAGTACTTC
D: .; J: TRBJ2-3; V: TRBV12-3/TRBV12-4; size: .; CDR3: CASSHGGPSTDTQYF; DNA: TGTGCCAGCAGCCATGGCGGACCTAGCACAGATACGCAGTATTTT
D: TRBD2; J: TRBJ2-1; V: TRBV29-1; size: .; CDR3: CSSGTSGGNEQFF; DNA: TGCAGCTCCGGGACTAGCGGGGGCAATGAGCAGTTCTTC
D: .; J: TRBJ1-2; V: TRBV6-6; size: few; CDR3: CASSRPVAADGYTF; DNA: TGTGCCAGCTCCAGACCAGTGGCAGCCGATGGCTACACCTTC
D: .; J: TRBJ2-1; V: TRBV14; size: few; CDR3: CASSQIELRSYNEQFF; DNA: TGTGCCAGCAGCCAAATTGAACTTCGCTCCTACAATGAGCAGTTCTTC
D: TRBD2; J: TRBJ2-5; V: TRBV12-3/TRBV12-4; size: few; CDR3: CASSGAGTQETQYF; DNA: TGTGCCAGCAGTGGAGCGGGAACACAAGAGACCCAGTACTTC
D: TRBD1; J: TRBJ2-5; V: TRBV18; size: few; CDR3: CASSPWTGQETQYF; DNA: TGTGCCAGCTCACCATGGACAGGCCAAGAGACCCAGTACTTC
D: .; J: TRBJ2-4; V: TRBV12-3/TRBV12-4; size: few; CDR3: CASSFLLLAGVAKNIQYF; DNA: TGTGCCAGCAGTTTTCTCTTGTTGGCAGGGGTAGCCAAAAACATTCAGTACTTC
D: TRBD2; J: TRBJ2-5; V: TRBV9; size: .; CDR3: CASSTLAGIQETQYF; DNA: TGTGCCAGCAGCACCTTAGCGGGTATCCAAGAGACCCAGTACTTC
D: .; J: TRBJ2-1; V: TRBV15; size: few; CDR3: CATSRVDLVQFF; DNA: TGTGCCACCAGCAGAGTAGATCTGGTGCAGTTCTTC
D: TRBD2; J: TRBJ2-5; V: TRBV10-3; size: .; CDR3: CAISERASGRQETQYF; DNA: TGTGCCATCAGTGAGCGAGCTAGCGGGCGGCAAGAGACCCAGTACTTC
D: .; J: TRBJ2-3; V: TRBV5-5; size: .; CDR3: CASSLAFADTQYF; DNA: TGTGCCAGCAGCTTGGCCTTCGCAGATACGCAGTATTTT
D: .; J: TRBJ1-1; V: TRBV7-9; size: .; CDR3: CASSWTPLNTEAFF; DNA: TGTGCCAGCAGCTGGACCCCGCTGAACACTGAAGCTTTCTTT
D: TRBD2; J: TRBJ2-3; V: TRBV7-2; size: .; CDR3: CASSLEGIGRGWDTQYF; DNA: TGTGCCAGCAGCTTAGAGGGGATCGGGAGGGGCTGGGATACGCAGTATTTT
D: .; J: TRBJ2-3; V: TRBV7-2; size: few; CDR3: CASREEFGSTDTQYF; DNA: TGTGCCAGCAGAGAAGAGTTTGGAAGCACAGATACGCAGTATTTT
D: .; J: TRBJ1-1; V: TRBV9; size: few; CDR3: CASSPWGAEAFF; DNA: TGTGCCAGCAGCCCTTGGGGGGCTGAAGCTTTCTTT
D: TRBD1; J: TRBJ1-3; V: TRBV6-1; size: few; CDR3: CASSGNSGQGNSGNTIYF; DNA: TGTGCCAGCAGTGGTAACTCGGGACAGGGGAACTCTGGAAACACCATATATTTT
D: TRBD1; J: TRBJ1-2; V: TRBV13; size: few; CDR3: CASSLTGAASGYTF; DNA: TGTGCCAGCAGCTTAACAGGGGCGGCTTCTGGCTACACCTTC
D: TRBD1; J: TRBJ2-1; V: TRBV12-3/TRBV12-4; size: .; CDR3: CASSLVGGQGGNEQFF; DNA: TGTGCCAGCAGTTTGGTAGGGGGACAGGGAGGGAATGAGCAGTTCTTC
D: .; J: TRBJ2-3; V: TRBV7-9; size: few; CDR3: CASSPRTRSSTDTQYF; DNA: TGTGCCAGCAGCCCTCGGACAAGATCTAGCACAGATACGCAGTATTTT
D: TRBD1; J: TRBJ1-2; V: TRBV5-5; size: .; CDR3: CASSPSGTGINYGYTF; DNA: TGTGCCAGCAGCCCGTCCGGGACAGGGATTAACTATGGCTACACCTTC
D: TRBD1; J: TRBJ1-5; V: TRBV6-2/TRBV6-3; size: few; CDR3: CAGTRQGRGQPQHF; DNA: TGTGCCGGCACCAGACAGGGGAGAGGCCAGCCCCAGCATTTT
D: .; J: TRBJ2-3; V: TRBV6-1; size: .; CDR3: CASKLLEATDTQYF; DNA: TGTGCCAGTAAGCTCCTTGAGGCCACAGATACGCAGTATTTT